These T cell receptor beta chains were read from a single sample in a study of blood T cell repertoires in COVID-19. Profiling relied on immunoSEQ multiplex PCR, and the TCRdb table lists in-frame clones only, not all of them. Among roughly 18,000 clones, approximately 83% were seen once, and the ten largest hold roughly 5.5%. Sequencing input: peripheral blood. Receptors originate from a human donor in a cohort sampled during active COVID-19. The CDR3 runs from the conserved cysteine through the conserved F or W. D genes are given only for firm matches. Only part of the rows carry a size: once, few, many, or a class if the clone is expanded.

TRBJ2-3 few TRBV6-5 14 TRBD1 CASMIDRGRDTQYF TGTGCCAGCATGATCGACAGGGGGAGGGATACGCAGTATTTT
TRBJ2-7 - TRBV5-1 16 TRBD1 CASSFYPDRDRYEQYF TGCGCCAGCAGCTTCTACCCAGACAGGGATCGGTACGAGCAGTACTTC
TRBJ1-2 once TRBV5-4 12 - CASSLDAYGYTF TGTGCCAGCAGCTTGGACGCGTATGGCTACACCTTC
TRBJ2-1 - TRBV9 13 - CASSVVLGHEQFF TGTGCCAGCAGCGTAGTTCTGGGGCATGAGCAGTTCTTC
TRBJ1-2 once TRBV7-2 17 TRBD1 CASSLGTGATANYGYTF TGTGCCAGCAGCTTAGGGACAGGGGCTACAGCTAACTATGGCTACACCTTC
TRBJ1-3 - TRBV13 17 - CASSSTTGPLSGNTIYF TGTGCCAGCAGCTCAACGACAGGTCCCCTCTCTGGAAACACCATATATTTT
TRBJ1-1 once TRBV2 13 - CASSVGMNTEAFF TGTGCCAGCAGTGTGGGCATGAACACTGAAGCTTTCTTT
TRBJ2-5 - TRBV5-6 18 - CASSFGTRDKSEQETQYF TGTGCCAGCAGCTTCGGGACCCGGGACAAGTCAGAACAAGAGACCCAGTACTTC
TRBJ2-2 - TRBV30 12 - CAWSVGVATPIF TGTGCCTGGAGTGTCGGGGTCGCGACCCCAATTTTT
TRBJ2-2 - TRBV7-8 15 TRBD2 CASSLVAGGTGELFF TGTGCCAGCAGCTTAGTAGCGGGAGGTACCGGGGAGCTGTTTTTT
TRBJ2-1 - TRBV4-3 16 TRBD1 CASSQQTGSPYNEQFF TGCGCCAGCAGCCAACAGACAGGGTCCCCGTACAATGAGCAGTTCTTC
TRBJ1-4 - TRBV19 14 TRBD1 CASSYGTGPEKLFF TGTGCCAGTAGCTACGGGACAGGGCCGGAAAAACTGTTTTTT
TRBJ2-3 - TRBV28 15 TRBD2 CASSSSGDSTDTQYF TGTGCCAGCAGTTCTAGCGGGGATTCCACAGATACGCAGTATTTT
TRBJ2-2 - TRBV9 15 TRBD1 CASSIQGAGTGELFF TGTGCCAGCAGCATACAGGGGGCGGGTACCGGGGAGCTGTTTTTT
TRBJ1-1 once TRBV28 12 - CASSLKAVKAFF TGTGCCAGCAGTTTGAAGGCGGTGAAAGCTTTCTTT
TRBJ1-2 - TRBV5-1 16 TRBD1 CASSLPQGPFAHGYTF TGCGCCAGCAGCCTTCCACAGGGGCCCTTTGCGCATGGCTACACCTTC
TRBJ2-1 - TRBV15 15 - CATSREQGSYNEQFF TGTGCCACCAGCAGAGAACAGGGCTCCTACAATGAGCAGTTCTTC
TRBJ2-7 - TRBV6-5 14 TRBD2 CASSSRGRTYEQYF TGTGCCAGCAGTTCGCGCGGGAGGACCTACGAGCAGTACTTC
TRBJ1-2 - TRBV24-1 15 TRBD1 CATSDPGQGYYGYTF TGTGCCACCAGTGATCCGGGACAGGGTTACTATGGCTACACCTTC
TRBJ2-3 - TRBV6-5 15 TRBD2 CASSYWREGRDTQYF TGTGCCAGCAGTTACTGGAGGGAGGGCCGAGATACGCAGTATTTT
TRBJ2-5 - TRBV11-3 15 TRBD2 CASSLSSGYQETQYF TGTGCCAGCAGCTTATCTAGCGGGTACCAAGAGACCCAGTACTTC
TRBJ2-4 once TRBV24-1 15 TRBD1 CATSPGGQAKNIQYF TGTGCCACCAGCCCAGGGGGCCAGGCCAAAAACATTCAGTACTTC
TRBJ1-5 - TRBV4-2 16 - CASSQGTGHSNQPQHF TGTGCCAGCAGCCAAGGTACAGGGCATAGCAATCAGCCCCAGCATTTT
TRBJ2-6 few TRBV4-2 16 - CASSQDVTSGANVLTF TGTGCCAGCAGCCAAGATGTAACATCTGGGGCCAACGTCCTGACTTTC
TRBJ2-1 - TRBV5-4 11 - CASSFKNEQFF TGTGCCAGCAGCTTTAAAAATGAGCAGTTCTTC
TRBJ1-2 once TRBV6-5 16 - CASSYSRWGSLYGYTF TGTGCCAGCAGTTACTCCCGGTGGGGCAGCCTCTATGGCTACACCTTC
TRBJ2-7 - TRBV4-2 15 TRBD2 CASSQETSGSYEQYF TGTGCCAGCAGCCAAGAAACTAGCGGGAGCTACGAGCAGTACTTC
TRBJ2-5 - TRBV6-2/TRBV6-3 13 - CASSLSRRETQYF TGTGCCAGCAGTTTGTCCAGGCGCGAGACCCAGTACTTC
TRBJ2-3 once TRBV5-1 13 - CASTPDSPDTQYF TGCGCCAGCACCCCGGACTCCCCGGATACGCAGTATTTT
TRBJ2-1 - TRBV20-1 12 - CSASWVASEQFF TGCAGTGCTAGTTGGGTAGCCAGTGAGCAGTTCTTC
TRBJ1-2 - TRBV4-1 15 - CASSQDPQINYGYTF TGCGCCAGCAGCCAAGATCCCCAGATAAACTATGGCTACACCTTC
TRBJ2-5 - TRBV5-1 13 - CASSWTVEETQYF TGCGCCAGCAGCTGGACAGTAGAAGAGACCCAGTACTTC
TRBJ2-3 - TRBV5-1 16 - CASRGGGATSTDTQYF TGCGCCAGCAGGGGCGGCGGGGCTACTAGCACAGATACGCAGTATTTT
TRBJ2-7 - TRBV14 12 - CASSWGAYEQYF TGTGCCAGCAGCTGGGGAGCCTACGAGCAGTACTTC
TRBJ2-4 - TRBV5-1 12 TRBD1 CASTGQGNIQYF TGCGCCAGCACTGGACAGGGGAACATTCAGTACTTC
TRBJ1-3 - TRBV13 15 - CASRSLGAPGNTIYF TGTGCCAGCAGAAGCTTAGGGGCCCCTGGAAACACCATATATTTT
TRBJ2-3 medium-sized TRBV6-1 15 TRBD2 CASSDIAGAVDTQYF TGTGCCAGCAGTGACATAGCGGGAGCGGTAGATACGCAGTATTTT
TRBJ2-2 - TRBV24-1 17 - CATSGDIAEGWTGELFF TGTGCCACCAGTGGGGATATTGCGGAGGGATGGACCGGGGAGCTGTTTTTT
TRBJ2-1 - TRBV19 16 TRBD1 CASSMDRSVRRNEQFF TGTGCCAGTAGTATGGACAGGTCGGTAAGAAGAAATGAGCAGTTCTTC
TRBJ2-4 - TRBV28 16 TRBD2 CASSTPSGNVGNIQYF TGTGCCAGCAGTACCCCTAGCGGGAACGTCGGAAACATTCAGTACTTC
TRBJ2-1 - TRBV13 15 - CASSLGSGVHNEQFF TGTGCCAGCAGCTTAGGTAGCGGAGTCCACAATGAGCAGTTCTTC
TRBJ2-5 few TRBV5-4 12 TRBD2 CASSDRTRAEYF TGTGCCAGCAGCGACCGGACTAGAGCCGAGTACTTC
TRBJ2-1 - TRBV15 15 - CATSRDGTPYNEQFF TGTGCCACCAGCAGGGACGGGACTCCCTACAATGAGCAGTTCTTC
TRBJ2-1 - TRBV6-4 16 TRBD2 CASSPIGTSGAMKQFF TGTGCCAGCAGTCCAATAGGGACTAGCGGAGCAATGAAGCAGTTCTTC
TRBJ2-3 - TRBV6-4 13 - CASSAGATDTQYF TGTGCCAGCAGTGCAGGGGCCACAGATACGCAGTATTTT
TRBJ1-5 - TRBV18 13 - CASSSGQVQPQHF TGTGCCAGCTCATCGGGACAAGTTCAGCCCCAGCATTTT
TRBJ2-2 - TRBV7-8 15 TRBD2 CASSLAGRVGGELFF TGTGCCAGCAGCTTAGCCGGGAGGGTTGGCGGGGAGCTGTTTTTT
TRBJ2-1 - TRBV6-2/TRBV6-3 14 - CASSWSGATDEQFF TGTGCCAGCAGTTGGTCGGGAGCTACCGATGAGCAGTTCTTC
TRBJ1-1 once TRBV6-5 14 - CASSYGGTNTEAFF TGTGCCAGCAGTTACGGGGGCACGAACACTGAAGCTTTCTTT
TRBJ1-5 - TRBV13 17 - CASSNRTSLYSNQPQHF TGTGCCAGCAGCAATCGGACAAGTCTTTATAGCAATCAGCCCCAGCATTTT
TRBJ2-2 once TRBV6-4 13 - CASSEVGTGELFF TGTGCCAGCAGTGAAGTCGGGACCGGGGAGCTGTTTTTT
TRBJ2-7 - TRBV12-3/TRBV12-4 13 TRBD2 CASSLYGEGEQYF TGTGCCAGCAGTCTATACGGGGAGGGCGAGCAGTACTTC
TRBJ2-2 - TRBV28 14 TRBD1 CASRYAGGSGELFF TGTGCCAGCAGATACGCAGGGGGCAGCGGGGAGCTGTTTTTT
TRBJ1-1 - TRBV7-9 14 TRBD1 CASSRQGLNTEAFF TGTGCCAGCAGTCGACAGGGGCTGAACACTGAAGCTTTCTTT
TRBJ1-6 - TRBV13 15 - CASSLAGGSNSPLHF TGTGCCAGCAGCTTAGCGGGGGGAAGTAATTCACCCCTCCACTTT